This T cell receptor (beta chain) was captured by sequencing in a study of T cells in Graves' hyperthyroidism and ophthalmopathy. Ahead of any ophthalmopathy symptoms, the blood sample was obtained at the first diagnosis of hyperthyroidism. The PBMCs were sourced from fresh peripheral blood (approximately 10 ml). This CDR3 has 14 residues. In germline, CDR1 is SGHRS, CDR2 YFSETQ. The ends were cut back, 4 bases at V and 4 bases at J, with 14 bases in the middle. Amplification yielded TCR beta CDR3 regions, with RNA transcripts as the source. HTBI primers were used for first-round RT-PCR of the TCR CDR3. TCRdb processed the multiplex PCR reads anew with MiXCR; each CDR3 protein has one entry. Among under 300,000 distinct CDR3 sequences listed, about 14% were seen once. This clonotype was seen more than once but under ten times.

Sequenced: blood. The sequence derives from a woman in her twenties or thirties with Graves' hyperthyroidism that later progressed to Graves' ophthalmopathy. The chain recombines TRBV5-1 with TRBJ1-2, with a weak D call TRBD1 (5 bases). Here the CDR3 DNA reads TGCGCCAGCAGCAGGGACGGTGGAGCCTATGGCTACACCTTC. Its translation: CASSRDGGAYGYTF.